The 7 T cell receptor beta chains reported below all come from one sample, sequenced in a study of T cells in Graves' hyperthyroidism and ophthalmopathy. RNA transcripts gave rise to amplified TCR beta CDR3 regions. A set of HTBI primers served as the primers for a first-round RT-PCR of the TCR CDR3. MiXCR, run by TCRdb on the multiplex PCR reads, gives a single entry per CDR3 protein. Of 150,000 or so distinct CDR3 sequences in the sample, approximately 20% are singletons; the top ten hold around 69%. Sequenced material: blood. The receptors here all came from a woman between 50 and 59 years old with Graves' hyperthyroidism that later progressed to Graves' ophthalmopathy.

The CDR3 DNA reads as TGTGCCAGCAGATTCGGGGGGAGACAGGGCTACAATGAGCAGTTCTTC. This encodes CASRFGGRQGYNEQFF. The rearrangement uses TRBV5-6 and TRBJ2-1; TRBD1 or TRBD2 may be the D gene (7 bases each). CDR1 and CDR2 (germline): SGHDT, YYEEEE. Trimming left V 5 bases short and J 3 bases short, with 18 bases between. The CDR3 runs to 16 residues.

The chain combines TRBV20-1 with TRBJ2-3; no definite D call. The V gene's germline CDR1 is DFQATT and CDR2 SNEGSKA (reference sequence). The CDR3 is made up of 11 amino acids. Trimming removed 2 bases at V and 6 bases at J, with 6 bases between. The chain's CDR3 is CSARPLDTQYF. The CDR3 nucleotides are TGCAGTGCTAGACCCCTGGATACGCAGTATTTT.

This clonotype was picked up many times. This CDR3 is CASTADESGHYNEQFF. The CDR3 coding sequence is TGTGCCAGCACCGCCGACGAGAGCGGTCACTACAATGAGCAGTTCTTC. The V gene is TRBV7-3, the J gene TRBJ2-1; TRBD2 is a possible D gene (5 bases). V lost 7 bases, J lost 3 bases, and 19 bases lay in between. This CDR3 contains 16 residues. In germline, CDR1 is SGHTA, CDR2 FQGTGA. Full variable domain (rest looked up from reference TRBV7-3 and TRBJ2-1): GAGVSQTPSNKVTEKGKYVELRCDPISGHTALYWYRQSLGQGPEFLIYFQGTGAADDSGLPNDRFFAVRPEGSVSTLKIQRTERGDSAVYLCASTADESGHYNEQFFGPGTRLTVL.

At least ten counts were recorded for this clonotype. This sequence joins TRBV28 and TRBJ2-4, with D perhaps TRBD2 (6 bases). CDR1 MDHEN and CDR2 SYDVKM come from the germline V gene. V lost 0 bases to trimming and J lost 1 base, with 10 bases between them. The CDR3 runs 16 residues. The CDR3 sequence is CASSLWGSGAKNIQYF. In nucleotides, the CDR3 is TGTGCCAGCAGTTTATGGGGGAGCGGGGCCAAAAACATTCAGTACTTC.

The V and J genes are TRBV20-1 and TRBJ2-7; TRBD1 might be the D (6 bases). The CDR3 totals 11 residues. With 5 bases removed from V and 4 bases from J, the gap between germline ends came to 9 bases. Germline CDR1 reads DFQATT; CDR2 reads SNEGSKA (reference sequence). The CDR3 nucleotides are TGCAGTGCTGGCACAGGGTACGAGCAGTACTTC. Its protein product is CSAGTGYEQYF.

Ten or more counts support this clonotype. J is TRBJ1-2 and V is TRBV30; D gene unclear. The CDR3 spans 14 residues. Trimming removed 3 bases from V and 4 bases from J, with 15 bases in between. CDR1 and CDR2 from the germline V gene are GTSNPN and SVGIG (reference sequence). Here the CDR3 reads CAWSSGREFYGYTF. The CDR3 coding sequence is TGTGCCTGGAGCAGTGGACGGGAATTCTATGGCTACACCTTC.

V and J are TRBV14 and TRBJ2-7; TRBD2 is a possible D gene (6 bases). CDR3 length equals 18 residues. Per the germline V gene, CDR1 is SGHDN and CDR2 is FVKESK. V gave up 0 bases and J gave up 9 bases, with 27 bases separating them. The CDR3 nucleotides are TGTGCCAGCAGCCAAGATTCGAGGTTGCGGGACTCTGAAACGGGGCAGTACTTC. Protein product: CASSQDSRLRDSETGQYF.